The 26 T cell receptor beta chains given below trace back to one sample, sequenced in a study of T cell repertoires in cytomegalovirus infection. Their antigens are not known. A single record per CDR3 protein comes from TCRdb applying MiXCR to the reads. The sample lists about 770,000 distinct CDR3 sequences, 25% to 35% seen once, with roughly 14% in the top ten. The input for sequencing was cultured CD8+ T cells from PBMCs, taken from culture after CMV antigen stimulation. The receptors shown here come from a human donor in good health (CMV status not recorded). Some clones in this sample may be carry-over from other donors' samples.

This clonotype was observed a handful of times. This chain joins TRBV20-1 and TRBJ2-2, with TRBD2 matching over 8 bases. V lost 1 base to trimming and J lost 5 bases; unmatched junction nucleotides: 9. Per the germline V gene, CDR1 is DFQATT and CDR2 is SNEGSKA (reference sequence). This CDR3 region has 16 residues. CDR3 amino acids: CSARAFSGGGTGELFF. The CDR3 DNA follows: TGCAGTGCTAGAGCATTTTCCGGGGGGGGAACCGGGGAGCTGTTTTTT.

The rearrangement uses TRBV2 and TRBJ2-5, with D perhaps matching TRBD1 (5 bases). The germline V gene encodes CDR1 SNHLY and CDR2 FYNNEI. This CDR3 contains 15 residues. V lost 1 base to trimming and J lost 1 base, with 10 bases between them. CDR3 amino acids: CASSEGQGTQETQYF. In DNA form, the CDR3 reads TGTGCCAGCAGTGAAGGGCAGGGTACCCAAGAGACCCAGTACTTC.

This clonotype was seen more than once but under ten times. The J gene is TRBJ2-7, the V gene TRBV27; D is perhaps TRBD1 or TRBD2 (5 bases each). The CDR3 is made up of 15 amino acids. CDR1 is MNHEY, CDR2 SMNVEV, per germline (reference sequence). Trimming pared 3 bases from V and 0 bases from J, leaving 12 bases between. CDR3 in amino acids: CASSLDPGRSYEQYF. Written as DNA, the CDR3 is TGTGCCAGCAGTTTGGATCCGGGGCGCTCCTACGAGCAGTACTTC.

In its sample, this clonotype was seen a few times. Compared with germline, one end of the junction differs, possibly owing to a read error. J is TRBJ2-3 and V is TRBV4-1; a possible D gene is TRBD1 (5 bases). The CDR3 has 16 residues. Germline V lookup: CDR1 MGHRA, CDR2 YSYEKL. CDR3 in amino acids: CASSQEGAHRTDTQYF. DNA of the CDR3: TGCGCCAGCAGTCAAGAAGGGGCTCATCGCACAGATACGCAGTATTTT.

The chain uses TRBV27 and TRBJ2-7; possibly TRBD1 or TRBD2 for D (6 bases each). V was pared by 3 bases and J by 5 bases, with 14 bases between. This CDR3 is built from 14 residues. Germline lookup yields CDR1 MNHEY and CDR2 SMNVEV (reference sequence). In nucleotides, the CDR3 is TGTGCCAGCAGTTTGGGGGGCCCACTAGACGAGCAGTACGTC. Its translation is CASSLGGPLDEQYV.

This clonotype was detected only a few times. The CDR3: CASSFWAGGVPYEQYF. DNA for the CDR3: TGTGCCAGCAGTTTCTGGGCAGGGGGAGTCCCCTACGAGCAGTACTTC. The genes are TRBV27 and TRBJ2-7, with TRBD1 matching 7 bases. The germline gives CDR1 MNHEY, CDR2 SMNVEV (reference sequence). The J segment lost 2 bases and the V segment lost 3 bases, leaving 10 bases of the junction unmatched. This CDR3 is 16 amino acids long.

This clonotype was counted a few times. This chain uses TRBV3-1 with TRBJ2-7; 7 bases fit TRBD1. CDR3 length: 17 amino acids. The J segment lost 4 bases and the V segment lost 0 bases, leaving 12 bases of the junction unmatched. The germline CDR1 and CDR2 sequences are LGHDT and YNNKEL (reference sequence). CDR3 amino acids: CASSQDHGTATIYEQYF. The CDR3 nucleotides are TGTGCCAGCAGCCAAGATCACGGGACAGCCACGATTTACGAGCAGTACTTC.

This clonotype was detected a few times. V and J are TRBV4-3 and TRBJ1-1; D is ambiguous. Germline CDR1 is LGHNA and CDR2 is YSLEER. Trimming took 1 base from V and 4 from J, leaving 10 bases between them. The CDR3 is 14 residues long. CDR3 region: CASSQGGYRTEAFF. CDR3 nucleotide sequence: TGCGCCAGCAGCCAAGGTGGCTATCGCACTGAAGCTTTCTTT.

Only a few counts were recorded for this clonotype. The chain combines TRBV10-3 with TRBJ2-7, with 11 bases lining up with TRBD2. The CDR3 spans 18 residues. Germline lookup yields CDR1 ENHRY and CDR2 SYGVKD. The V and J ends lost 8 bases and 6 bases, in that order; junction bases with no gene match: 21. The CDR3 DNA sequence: TGTGCCATCCGCTTTACTAGCGGGGGACCCCCCGGAGGATGCGAGCAGTACGTC. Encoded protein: CAIRFTSGGPPGGCEQYV.

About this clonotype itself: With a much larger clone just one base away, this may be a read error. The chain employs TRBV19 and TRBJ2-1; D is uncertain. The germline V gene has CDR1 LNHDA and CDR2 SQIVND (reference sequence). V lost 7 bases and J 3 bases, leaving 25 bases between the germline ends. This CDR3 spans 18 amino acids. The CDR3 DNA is TGTGCCAGTAATATGGCTAGTCAACTCGTCCTCTTCTACAATGAGCAGTTCTTC. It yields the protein CASNMASQLVLFYNEQFF.

The CDR3 is CASSQGTSSGNTIYF. In DNA form, the CDR3 reads TGTGCCAGCAGCCAGGGGACAAGCTCTGGAAACACCATATATTTT. This chain connects TRBV5-5 to TRBJ1-3; D perhaps matches TRBD1 (6 bases). This CDR3 has 15 amino acids. V lost 4 bases and J 0 bases, leaving 11 bases between the germline ends. Germline V gene sequence: CDR1 SGHKS, CDR2 YYEKEE (reference sequence). Looking up the rest from reference TRBV5-5 and TRBJ1-3 gives the full variable domain: DAGVTQSPTHLIKTRGQQVTLRCSPISGHKSVSWYQQVLGQGPQFIFQYYEKEERGRGNFPDRFSARQFPNYSSELNVNALLLGDSALYLCASSQGTSSGNTIYFGEGSWLTVV.

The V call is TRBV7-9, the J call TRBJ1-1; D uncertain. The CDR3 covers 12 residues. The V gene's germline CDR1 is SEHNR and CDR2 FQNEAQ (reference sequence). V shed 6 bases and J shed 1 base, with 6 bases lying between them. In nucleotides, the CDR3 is TGTGCCAGCAGATCAGCGAACACTGAAGCTTTCTTT. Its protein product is CASRSANTEAFF.

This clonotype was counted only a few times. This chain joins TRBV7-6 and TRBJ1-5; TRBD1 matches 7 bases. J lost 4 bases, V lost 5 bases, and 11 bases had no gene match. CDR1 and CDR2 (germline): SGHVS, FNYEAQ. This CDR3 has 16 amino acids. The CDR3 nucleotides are TGTGCCAGCAGCCCGGGACAGTTAAAGGTTAATCAGCCCCAGCATTTT. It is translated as CASSPGQLKVNQPQHF.

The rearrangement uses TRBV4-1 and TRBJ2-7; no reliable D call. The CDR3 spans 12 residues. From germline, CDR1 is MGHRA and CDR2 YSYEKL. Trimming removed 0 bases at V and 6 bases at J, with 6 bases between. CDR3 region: CASSQDGSEQYF. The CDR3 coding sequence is TGCGCCAGCAGCCAAGATGGCTCCGAGCAGTACTTC.

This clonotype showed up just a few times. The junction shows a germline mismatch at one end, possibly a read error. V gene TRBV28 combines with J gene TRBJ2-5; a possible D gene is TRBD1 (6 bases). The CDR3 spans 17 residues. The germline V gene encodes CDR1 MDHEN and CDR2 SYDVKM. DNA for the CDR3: TGTGCCAGCAATTTAGAATCCGGACAGAGCTTACAAGAGACCCAGTACTTC. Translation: CASNLESGQSLQETQYF.

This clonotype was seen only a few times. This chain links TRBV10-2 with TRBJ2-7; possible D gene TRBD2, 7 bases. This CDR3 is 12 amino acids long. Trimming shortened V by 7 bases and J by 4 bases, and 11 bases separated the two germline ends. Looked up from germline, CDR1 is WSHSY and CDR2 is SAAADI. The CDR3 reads CASTEGGYEQYF. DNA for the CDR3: TGCGCCAGCACCGAGGGGGGGTACGAGCAGTACTTC.

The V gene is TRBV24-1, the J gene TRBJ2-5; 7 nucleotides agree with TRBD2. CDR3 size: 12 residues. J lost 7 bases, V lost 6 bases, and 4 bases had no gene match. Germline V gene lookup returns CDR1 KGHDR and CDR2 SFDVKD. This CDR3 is CATSSSGPTQYF. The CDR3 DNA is TGTGCCACCAGTTCTAGCGGCCCGACCCAGTACTTC.

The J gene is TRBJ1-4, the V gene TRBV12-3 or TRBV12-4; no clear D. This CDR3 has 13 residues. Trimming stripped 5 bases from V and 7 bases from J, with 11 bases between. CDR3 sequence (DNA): TGTGCCAGCAGTCGACAAGACACTGAAAAACTGTTTTTT. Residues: CASSRQDTEKLFF.

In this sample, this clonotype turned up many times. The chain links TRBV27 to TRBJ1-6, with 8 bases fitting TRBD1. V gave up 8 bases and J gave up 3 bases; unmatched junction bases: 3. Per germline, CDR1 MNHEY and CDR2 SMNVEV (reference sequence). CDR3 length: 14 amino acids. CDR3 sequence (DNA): TGTGCCAGCCTTGGACAGGGCTATAATTCACCCCTCCACTTT. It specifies CASLGQGYNSPLHF.

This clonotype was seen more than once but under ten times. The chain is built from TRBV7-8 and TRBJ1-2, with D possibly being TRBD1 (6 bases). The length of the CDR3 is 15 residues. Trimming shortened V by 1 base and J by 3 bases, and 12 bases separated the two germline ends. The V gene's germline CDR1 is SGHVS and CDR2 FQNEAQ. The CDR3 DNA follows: TGTGCCAGCAGCTTAGAGGACAGCCTATACTATGGCTACACCTTC. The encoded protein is CASSLEDSLYYGYTF.

The CDR3 DNA sequence: TGTGCCACCAGCAGAGATATGTCGGGCGGCCAGCCCCAGCATTTT. It translates to CATSRDMSGGQPQHF. J is TRBJ1-5 and V is TRBV15; unclear D gene. Germline V gives CDR1 LNHNV, CDR2 YYDKDF (reference sequence). Trimming stripped 0 bases from V and 7 bases from J, with 13 bases between. The CDR3 totals 15 residues.

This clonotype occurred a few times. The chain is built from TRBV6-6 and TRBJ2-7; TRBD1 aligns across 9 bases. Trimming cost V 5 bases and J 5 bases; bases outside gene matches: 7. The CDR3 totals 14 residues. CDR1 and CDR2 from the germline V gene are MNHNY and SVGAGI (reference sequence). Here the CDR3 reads CASSGGGQGNEQYF. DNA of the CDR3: TGTGCCAGCAGTGGGGGCGGACAGGGGAACGAGCAGTACTTC.

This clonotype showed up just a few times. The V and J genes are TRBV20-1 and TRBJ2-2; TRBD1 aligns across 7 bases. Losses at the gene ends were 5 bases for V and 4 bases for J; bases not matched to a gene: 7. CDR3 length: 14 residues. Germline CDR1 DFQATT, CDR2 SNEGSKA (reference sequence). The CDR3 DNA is TGCAGTGCTTCCCAGACAGGGTCCACCGGGGAGCTGTTTTTT. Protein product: CSASQTGSTGELFF.

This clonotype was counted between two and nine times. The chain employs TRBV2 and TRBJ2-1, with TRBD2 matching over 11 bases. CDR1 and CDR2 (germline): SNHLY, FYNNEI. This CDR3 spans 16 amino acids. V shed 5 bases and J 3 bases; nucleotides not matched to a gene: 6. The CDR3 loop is CASSRLAGGHYNEQFF. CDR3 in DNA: TGTGCCAGCAGTCGGCTAGCGGGGGGACACTACAATGAGCAGTTCTTC. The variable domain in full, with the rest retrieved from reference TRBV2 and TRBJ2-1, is EPEVTQTPSHQVTQMGQEVILRCVPISNHLYFYWYRQILGQKVEFLVSFYNNEISEKSEIFDDQFSVERPDGSNFTLKIRSTKLEDSAMYFCASSRLAGGHYNEQFFGPGTRLTVL.

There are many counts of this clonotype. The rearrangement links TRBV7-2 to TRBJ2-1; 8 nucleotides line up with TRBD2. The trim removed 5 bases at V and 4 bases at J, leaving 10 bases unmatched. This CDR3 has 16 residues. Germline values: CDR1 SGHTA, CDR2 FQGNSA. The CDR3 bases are TGTGCCAGCAGCCCAGGGGACCGGGGGGGATACAATGAGCAGTTCTTC. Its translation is CASSPGDRGGYNEQFF.

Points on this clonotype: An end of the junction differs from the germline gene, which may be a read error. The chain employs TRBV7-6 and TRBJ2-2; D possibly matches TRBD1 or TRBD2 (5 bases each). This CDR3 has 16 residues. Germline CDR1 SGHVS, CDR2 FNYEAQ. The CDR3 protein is CASSLFGGTDPGELFF. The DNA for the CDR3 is TGTGCTAGCAGCTTGTTTGGGGGTACGGACCCCGGGGAGCTGTTTTTT.